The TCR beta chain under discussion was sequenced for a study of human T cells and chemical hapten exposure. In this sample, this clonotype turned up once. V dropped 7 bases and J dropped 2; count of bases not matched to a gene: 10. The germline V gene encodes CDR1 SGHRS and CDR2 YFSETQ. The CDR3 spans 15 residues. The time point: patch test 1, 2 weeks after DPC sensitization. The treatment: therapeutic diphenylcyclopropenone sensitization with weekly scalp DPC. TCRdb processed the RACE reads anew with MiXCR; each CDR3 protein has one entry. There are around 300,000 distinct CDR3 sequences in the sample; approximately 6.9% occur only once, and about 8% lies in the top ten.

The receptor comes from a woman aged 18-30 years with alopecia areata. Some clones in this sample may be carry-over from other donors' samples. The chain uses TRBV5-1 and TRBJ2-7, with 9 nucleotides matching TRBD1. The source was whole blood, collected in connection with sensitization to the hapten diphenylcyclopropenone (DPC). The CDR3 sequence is CASGPTGQGTYEQYF. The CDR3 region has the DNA TGCGCCAGCGGCCCGACTGGACAGGGGACCTACGAGCAGTACTTC.